Below, one TCR beta chain is given with its context. No antigen is known for it. The data were taken from a study of T-cell memory formation after mild COVID-19. Overall study context: TCR clusters mostly belonged to single donors. Study-level findings and limits: Day 15 to 85 contractors were CD4/CD8 balanced; later expanders leaned CD4+. Some clones that responded turned up in pre-infection memory, which suggests that cross-reactive memory joined in.

5'RACE with constant-segment primers yielded barcoded, UMI-tagged TCR alpha and TCR beta cDNA libraries. TCRdb independently ran MiXCR on the 5' RACE reads; one entry per CDR3 protein. The top ten clones hold under 15% of a sample with hundreds of thousands of distinct CDR3 sequences, 20% to 25% of them seen once. The V gene lost 4 bases and the J gene lost 8 bases, with 21 bases spanning the gap. Germline V gene sequence: CDR1 LNHDA, CDR2 SQIVND (reference sequence). The CDR3 is 16 residues long. The rearrangement joins TRBV19 to TRBJ2-1, with a possible D match to TRBD2 (6 bases). Material: PBMCs or a T cell subset sorted from them (not recorded which). The sequence came from an adult woman who had mild COVID-19 (a few samples of this study predate the infection). Cell type and time point are not known. The CDR3 DNA follows: TGTGCCAGTAGTACGCGAGCCTGGGGGGATTTGGATGAGCAGTTCTTC. This sequence encodes CASSTRAWGDLDEQFF.